These T cell receptor beta chains were read from a single sample in a study of T cell responses to AZD1222 COVID-19 vaccine. Generated by immunoSEQ multiplex PCR, the TCRdb table keeps only in-frame clones and is missing some. The table shows 90,000 to 150,000 clones, with around 90% occurring only once. This specimen was peripheral blood, taken on day 0 of AZD1222 vaccination. The receptor set was obtained from an adult in good health. Each CDR3 is given with its conserved first and last residue. D genes are given only for firm matches. The size of a clone is reported for some rows only, either as once, few or many, or as a class for expanded clones.

V gene: TRBV5-1; clone size: -; D gene: TRBD2; J gene: TRBJ2-1; CDR3 protein: CASSLGLAGGPSSEQFF; CDR3 DNA: TGCGCCAGCAGCCTCGGACTAGCGGGAGGGCCGAGTAGTGAGCAGTTCTTC
V gene: TRBV6-5; clone size: once; D gene: -; J gene: TRBJ1-5; CDR3 protein: CASSRGYSNQPQHF; CDR3 DNA: TGTGCCAGCAGTCGAGGGTATAGCAATCAGCCCCAGCATTTT
V gene: TRBV30; clone size: once; D gene: TRBD2; J gene: TRBJ2-3; CDR3 protein: CAWSVTLAGRDTQYF; CDR3 DNA: TGTGCCTGGAGTGTGACGCTAGCGGGAAGAGATACGCAGTATTTT
V gene: TRBV3-1/TRBV3-2; clone size: -; D gene: -; J gene: TRBJ2-5; CDR3 protein: CASSNTRDTWETQYF; CDR3 DNA: TGTGCCAGCAGCAACACCAGGGACACGTGGGAGACCCAGTACTTC
V gene: TRBV7-4; clone size: -; D gene: -; J gene: TRBJ2-2; CDR3 protein: CASSLKGSEGYTGELFF; CDR3 DNA: TGTGCCAGCAGCTTAAAGGGGAGCGAGGGGTACACCGGGGAGCTGTTTTTT
V gene: TRBV18; clone size: -; D gene: TRBD2; J gene: TRBJ2-7; CDR3 protein: CASSREGQNYEQYF; CDR3 DNA: TGTGCCAGCTCACGGGAGGGGCAGAACTACGAGCAGTACTTC
V gene: TRBV10-3; clone size: -; D gene: -; J gene: TRBJ2-5; CDR3 protein: CAIRSGLASETQYF; CDR3 DNA: TGTGCCATCAGATCGGGCCTAGCCTCGGAGACCCAGTACTTC
V gene: TRBV18; clone size: -; D gene: TRBD2; J gene: TRBJ2-3; CDR3 protein: CASSLGGGKADTQYF; CDR3 DNA: TGTGCCAGCTCACTGGGCGGGGGTAAGGCGGATACGCAGTATTTT
V gene: TRBV9; clone size: -; D gene: TRBD2; J gene: TRBJ2-1; CDR3 protein: CASSVGTSAREQFF; CDR3 DNA: TGTGCCAGCAGCGTCGGGACTAGTGCTCGTGAGCAGTTCTTC
V gene: TRBV7-9; clone size: -; D gene: -; J gene: TRBJ2-1; CDR3 protein: CASSFSRVDWQFF; CDR3 DNA: TGTGCCAGCAGCTTTTCCAGGGTGGATTGGCAGTTCTTC
V gene: TRBV20-1; clone size: -; D gene: -; J gene: TRBJ1-2; CDR3 protein: CSASTRDGWNGYTF; CDR3 DNA: TGCAGTGCCAGTACCCGGGACGGGTGGAATGGCTACACCTTC
V gene: TRBV20-1; clone size: once; D gene: -; J gene: TRBJ1-1; CDR3 protein: CSARDDTEAFF; CDR3 DNA: TGCAGTGCTAGAGATGACACTGAAGCTTTCTTT
V gene: TRBV11-1; clone size: -; D gene: TRBD1; J gene: TRBJ2-7; CDR3 protein: CASSKLRQGHEQYF; CDR3 DNA: TGTGCCAGCAGCAAACTCCGACAGGGCCACGAGCAGTACTTC
V gene: TRBV5-1; clone size: -; D gene: -; J gene: TRBJ1-4; CDR3 protein: CASSWGRGATNEKLFF; CDR3 DNA: TGCGCCAGCAGCTGGGGAAGGGGAGCAACTAATGAAAAACTGTTTTTT
V gene: TRBV29-1; clone size: -; D gene: -; J gene: TRBJ2-3; CDR3 protein: CSLARGGDTDTQYF; CDR3 DNA: TGCAGCCTTGCGAGGGGGGGCGACACAGATACGCAGTATTTT
V gene: TRBV6-4; clone size: -; D gene: -; J gene: TRBJ1-2; CDR3 protein: CASSPRADNYGYTF; CDR3 DNA: TGTGCCAGCAGTCCCCGGGCAGACAACTATGGCTACACCTTC
V gene: TRBV6-5; clone size: -; D gene: -; J gene: TRBJ1-1; CDR3 protein: CASSYGPHTEAFF; CDR3 DNA: TGTGCCAGCAGTTACGGGCCGCACACTGAAGCTTTCTTT
V gene: TRBV6-1; clone size: -; D gene: -; J gene: TRBJ1-2; CDR3 protein: CASSDAVNYGYTF; CDR3 DNA: TGTGCCAGCAGTGATGCAGTTAACTATGGCTACACCTTC
V gene: TRBV3-1/TRBV3-2; clone size: -; D gene: -; J gene: TRBJ1-1; CDR3 protein: CASSQLPDTLNTEAFF; CDR3 DNA: TGTGCCAGCAGCCAACTTCCGGACACCCTGAACACTGAAGCTTTCTTT
V gene: TRBV11-2; clone size: once; D gene: -; J gene: TRBJ2-7; CDR3 protein: CASSGYRTGSYEQYF; CDR3 DNA: TGTGCCAGCAGCGGGTACAGGACCGGATCCTACGAGCAGTACTTC
V gene: TRBV7-8; clone size: -; D gene: -; J gene: TRBJ2-2; CDR3 protein: CASSLRVAGELFF; CDR3 DNA: TGTGCCAGCAGCTTGAGGGTAGCCGGGGAGCTGTTTTTT
V gene: TRBV7-2; clone size: -; D gene: TRBD2; J gene: TRBJ2-2; CDR3 protein: CASSFGPSGYTGELFF; CDR3 DNA: TGTGCCAGCAGCTTCGGGCCTAGCGGATATACCGGGGAGCTGTTTTTT
V gene: TRBV13; clone size: -; D gene: -; J gene: TRBJ2-4; CDR3 protein: CASSPTLGPLAKNIQYF; CDR3 DNA: TGTGCCAGCAGCCCCACATTGGGGCCTCTAGCCAAAAACATTCAGTACTTC
V gene: TRBV29-1; clone size: -; D gene: -; J gene: TRBJ1-2; CDR3 protein: CSVDEGEPLF; CDR3 DNA: TGCAGCGTTGATGAAGGGGAGCCTCTCTTC
V gene: TRBV28; clone size: -; D gene: -; J gene: TRBJ1-5; CDR3 protein: CASSRVHSNQPQHF; CDR3 DNA: TGTGCCAGCAGTCGGGTACATAGCAATCAGCCCCAGCATTTT
V gene: TRBV12-3/TRBV12-4; clone size: -; D gene: -; J gene: TRBJ2-2; CDR3 protein: CASGGGWELFF; CDR3 DNA: TGTGCCAGTGGTGGAGGGTGGGAGCTGTTTTTT
V gene: TRBV5-5; clone size: -; D gene: -; J gene: TRBJ1-5; CDR3 protein: CASSSTGLRNQPQHF; CDR3 DNA: TGTGCCAGCAGCTCTACAGGGCTTCGCAATCAGCCCCAGCATTTT
V gene: TRBV3-1/TRBV3-2; clone size: -; D gene: TRBD2; J gene: TRBJ2-1; CDR3 protein: CASSQDESGLAGVNEQFF; CDR3 DNA: TGTGCCAGCAGCCAAGATGAATCCGGCCTAGCGGGAGTGAATGAGCAGTTCTTC
V gene: TRBV7-8; clone size: -; D gene: TRBD1; J gene: TRBJ1-5; CDR3 protein: CASSLGGQISNQPQHF; CDR3 DNA: TGTGCCAGCAGCTTAGGGGGACAGATTAGCAATCAGCCCCAGCATTTT
V gene: TRBV11-2; clone size: -; D gene: TRBD2; J gene: TRBJ2-7; CDR3 protein: CASSLTGRTHEQYF; CDR3 DNA: TGTGCCAGCAGCTTAACCGGGAGGACCCACGAGCAGTACTTC
V gene: TRBV5-8; clone size: -; D gene: -; J gene: TRBJ1-2; CDR3 protein: CASSLAGTDLYGYTF; CDR3 DNA: TGTGCCAGCAGCTTGGCCGGGACGGACCTCTATGGCTACACCTTC
V gene: TRBV11-2; clone size: -; D gene: -; J gene: TRBJ1-4; CDR3 protein: CASSLSPRGLEKLFF; CDR3 DNA: TGTGCCAGCAGCTTATCACCGCGGGGGCTTGAAAAACTGTTTTTT
V gene: TRBV19; clone size: -; D gene: -; J gene: TRBJ1-2; CDR3 protein: CASSVTVTNYGYTF; CDR3 DNA: TGTGCCAGTAGTGTAACAGTAACTAACTATGGCTACACCTTC
V gene: TRBV18; clone size: few; D gene: -; J gene: TRBJ1-3; CDR3 protein: CASSPNRGSGNTIYF; CDR3 DNA: TGTGCCAGCTCACCAAATCGTGGGAGCGGAAACACCATATATTTT
V gene: TRBV6-1; clone size: -; D gene: -; J gene: TRBJ1-2; CDR3 protein: CASSEGRITNYGYTF; CDR3 DNA: TGTGCCAGCAGTGAGGGACGAATCACTAACTATGGCTACACCTTC
V gene: TRBV5-1; clone size: -; D gene: TRBD1; J gene: TRBJ2-7; CDR3 protein: CASSPTPAGTGASEQYF; CDR3 DNA: TGCGCCAGCAGCCCAACACCAGCCGGGACAGGGGCTTCCGAGCAGTACTTC
V gene: TRBV10-2; clone size: -; D gene: -; J gene: TRBJ1-2; CDR3 protein: CASSDYGGYTF; CDR3 DNA: TGCGCCAGCAGTGACTACGGTGGCTACACCTTC
V gene: TRBV14; clone size: -; D gene: TRBD1; J gene: TRBJ2-1; CDR3 protein: CASSQVSRGREFF; CDR3 DNA: TGTGCCAGCAGCCAAGTTAGCAGGGGGCGTGAGTTCTTC
V gene: TRBV15; clone size: -; D gene: TRBD1; J gene: TRBJ2-7; CDR3 protein: CATSKNRGTGSYEQYF; CDR3 DNA: TGTGCCACCAGCAAAAATAGAGGGACAGGGTCGTACGAGCAGTACTTC
V gene: TRBV7-2; clone size: once; D gene: TRBD1; J gene: TRBJ2-5; CDR3 protein: CASSLVTGMETQYF; CDR3 DNA: TGTGCCAGCAGCTTAGTGACAGGGATGGAGACCCAGTACTTC
V gene: TRBV9; clone size: -; D gene: -; J gene: TRBJ1-3; CDR3 protein: CASSPPGGPGRLGNTIYF; CDR3 DNA: TGTGCCAGCAGCCCCCCCGGCGGGCCAGGGAGACTTGGAAACACCATATATTTT
V gene: TRBV4-1; clone size: -; D gene: -; J gene: TRBJ1-4; CDR3 protein: CASSQEALTGTNEKLFF; CDR3 DNA: TGCGCCAGCAGCCAAGAGGCCCTGACAGGAACTAATGAAAAACTGTTTTTT
V gene: TRBV5-1; clone size: few; D gene: TRBD2; J gene: TRBJ2-7; CDR3 protein: CASSLDGGVEQYF; CDR3 DNA: TGCGCCAGCAGCTTGGACGGGGGGGTCGAGCAGTACTTC
V gene: TRBV29-1; clone size: -; D gene: -; J gene: TRBJ2-7; CDR3 protein: CSCRVGGRSYEQYF; CDR3 DNA: TGCAGCTGTCGGGTAGGGGGACGCTCCTACGAGCAGTACTTC
V gene: TRBV7-9; clone size: few; D gene: -; J gene: TRBJ1-1; CDR3 protein: CASSLGAGALGAFF; CDR3 DNA: TGTGCCAGCAGCTTAGGTGCGGGCGCCCTGGGAGCTTTCTTT
V gene: TRBV9; clone size: -; D gene: -; J gene: TRBJ1-1; CDR3 protein: CASSVVSQNTEAFF; CDR3 DNA: TGTGCCAGCAGCGTAGTAAGTCAGAACACTGAAGCTTTCTTT
V gene: TRBV7-8; clone size: -; D gene: -; J gene: TRBJ2-5; CDR3 protein: CASSLARIGYPQETQYF; CDR3 DNA: TGTGCCAGCAGCTTAGCGCGTATTGGCTATCCGCAAGAGACCCAGTACTTC
V gene: TRBV19; clone size: few; D gene: TRBD2; J gene: TRBJ2-7; CDR3 protein: CASSPSSGPTYEQYF; CDR3 DNA: TGTGCCAGTAGTCCGTCTAGCGGGCCCACCTACGAGCAGTACTTC
V gene: TRBV7-2; clone size: -; D gene: -; J gene: TRBJ1-6; CDR3 protein: CASSRTGTNSPLHF; CDR3 DNA: TGTGCCAGCAGTCGAACAGGGACGAATTCACCCCTCCACTTT
V gene: TRBV5-1; clone size: -; D gene: -; J gene: TRBJ2-2; CDR3 protein: CASTAGGGLNTGELFF; CDR3 DNA: TGCGCCAGCACCGCGGGCGGGGGCCTGAACACCGGGGAGCTGTTTTTT
V gene: TRBV11-2; clone size: -; D gene: -; J gene: TRBJ1-1; CDR3 protein: CASTTPSLGSTEAFF; CDR3 DNA: TGTGCCAGCACCACTCCTTCCCTGGGGTCGACTGAAGCTTTCTTT
V gene: TRBV19; clone size: -; D gene: -; J gene: TRBJ2-6; CDR3 protein: CASSIGLIRVSGANVLTF; CDR3 DNA: TGTGCCAGTAGTATAGGATTAATTCGGGTCTCTGGGGCCAACGTCCTGACTTTC
V gene: TRBV6-6; clone size: -; D gene: -; J gene: TRBJ2-3; CDR3 protein: CASSPRAGGVGADTQYF; CDR3 DNA: TGTGCCAGCAGTCCGCGGGCCGGCGGGGTTGGGGCAGATACGCAGTATTTT
V gene: TRBV21-1; clone size: -; D gene: -; J gene: TRBJ2-1; CDR3 protein: CASSRERGQGNDEQFF; CDR3 DNA: TGTGCCAGCAGCCGGGAACGGGGACAGGGGAACGATGAGCAGTTCTTC